The 3 T cell receptor beta chains given below trace back to one sample, sequenced in a study of blood T cell repertoires in COVID-19. Clones were sequenced by immunoSEQ multiplex PCR, and TCRdb holds only the in-frame ones, with some missing. The sample consists of fewer than 350,000 clones, roughly 90% of them appearing once. Sequencing was performed on PBMCs or T cells enriched from blood (not recorded which). These receptors were obtained from a woman in her twenties or thirties who had recovered from COVID-19.

The V and J genes are TRBV6-2 or TRBV6-3 and TRBJ2-2; 8 nucleotides agree with TRBD1. CDR1 MNHEY and CDR2 SVGEGT come from the germline V gene. The CDR3 has 16 residues. The ends lost 3 bases at V and 4 bases at J; junction bases unmatched: 7. CDR3 sequence reads: CASSYQGQVFTGELFF. The CDR3 nucleotides are TGTGCCAGCAGTTATCAGGGACAGGTCTTCACCGGGGAGCTGTTTTTT.

V is TRBV5-1 and J is TRBJ1-1; 10 nucleotides match TRBD1. Trimming removed 0 bases from V and 5 bases from J; junction bases left unmatched: 4. CDR3 length: 15 residues. Germline loops: CDR1 SGHRS, CDR2 YFSETQ. Here the CDR3 reads CASSLAPGQGTEAFF. CDR3 nucleotides: TGCGCCAGCAGCTTGGCGCCGGGACAGGGGACTGAAGCTTTCTTT. The whole variable domain, filled in from reference TRBV5-1 and TRBJ1-1, reads KAGVTQTPRYLIKTRGQQVTLSCSPISGHRSVSWYQQTPGQGLQFLFEYFSETQRNKGNFPGRFSGRQFSNSRSEMNVSTLELGDSALYLCASSLAPGQGTEAFFGQGTRLTVV.

The chain links TRBV4-3 to TRBJ1-2, with a weak D call TRBD1 (6 bases). CDR3 length: 15 residues. Trimming stripped 0 bases from V and 5 bases from J, with 13 bases between. Germline V gene sequence: CDR1 LGHNA, CDR2 YSLEER. CDR3 in amino acids: CASSQDSRGGYGYTF. The CDR3 DNA sequence: TGCGCCAGCAGCCAAGACTCGAGGGGGGGGTATGGCTACACCTTC.